This TCR beta chain was profiled in a study of graft-versus-host responses after intestinal transplantation (TCRdb year 2021). For the study in its entirety: The transplants that recipients received were multivisceral, liver-intestinal, or isolated intestinal. Every recipient was given anti-thymocyte globulin induction, followed by around three years of maintenance tacrolimus and steroids. Bulk TCR-beta CDR3 sequencing was used to track graft-versus-host and host-versus-graft alloreactive T cell clones in the graft, circulation and bone marrow after intestinal transplantation. Alloreactive clones were identified by sequencing pre-transplant mixed lymphocyte reaction products and comparing these products with unstimulated pre-transplant donor and recipient T cells. A cohort of under 30 intestinal transplant recipients, including one retransplant, was enrolled, and a few patients lacking pretransplant specimens were excluded. A peak of at least 4% donor T cells among recipient peripheral blood mononuclear cells was the definition used for donor T cell macrochimerism. Instead of going to the commercial service, samples from three later patients were sequenced in-house on an Illumina MiSeq and processed with MiXCR.

Library preparation was by the immunoSEQ multiplex PCR assay. For most patients, genomic DNA was isolated using the Qiagen DNeasy Blood and Tissue Kit and was shipped frozen to Adaptive Biotechnologies for TCR sequencing. Adaptive Biotechnologies carried out high-throughput TCR-beta CDR3 sequencing of genomic DNA for most patients. On the study's bioinformatics: Adaptive's ImmunoSEQ software supplied the TCR sequencing data for 15 to 20 patients, while MiXCR and VDJtools were used to process a few other patients. To correct CD4 versus CD8 sorting errors, sequences present in both subsets at a frequency ratio below 5:1 were removed. Because the origin of CDR3 nucleotide sequences shared between donor and recipient could not be assigned, those sequences were removed. At least 2-fold expansion over unstimulated cells and a minimum CFSE-low frequency of 0.002% (template counts) or 0.001% (read counts) were required for clones to be classified as alloreactive. Mappable clones were those detected in sequenced pre-transplant spleen, lymph node, or MLR CFSE-low populations of the donor or recipient. Cumulative frequency of alloreactive clones was calculated as a percentage of all sequences weighted by copy number. The source is immuneACCESS, and TCRdb retained only in-frame sequences with V and J called. Part of the clones is not carried over; for the studies checked, unresolved V genes explain less than half of this, and the remainder is unexplained. D and trimming come from the DNA, and the V and J calls and clone size come from that table. The table for this sample lists more than 80,000 clones; about 87% of them were counted only once. The ten biggest clones cover around 0.3% of the sample.

Remarks on this clone: No antigen is known for it. Per-nucleotide qualities are absent, and no much larger clonotype sits a single base away.

According to the germline V gene (reference sequence), CDR1 reads SEHNR and CDR2 reads FQNEAQ. The CDR3 sequence holds 15 residues, the cysteine and phenylalanine included. Kept here is only the CDR3 DNA, which spans 45 bases and is read in frame from base 1. V is clipped by 5 bases and J by 7 bases, and the sequence between their germline boundaries is 15 bases long. The investigation overall reported the following: Conclusions were limited by the relatively low number and heterogeneity of intestinal transplant patients. Peak levels of circulating GvH clones were associated with declines in HvG clones early after transplant. In the allografts of patients with donor T cell macrochimerism, GvH to HvG T cell clonal ratios were high. GvH clones were found in recipient bone marrow, and some of the GvH clones appeared earlier in ileal mucosa or blood, which is consistent with an intestinal mucosal origin.

The intended sense of this specimen's time point label: cells obtained before transplantation from donor or recipient. CD3+CD4+ and CD3+CD8+ populations were FACS-sorted from unstimulated pre-transplant donor and recipient cells taken from spleen or lymph nodes. This receptor was taken from a human donor who was the organ donor for an intestinal transplant. The chain joins TRBV7-9 to TRBJ1-6; TRBD1 could be the D gene, as 5 bases match. This specimen consisted of unstimulated CD4+ T cells sorted from spleen or lymph node cells, obtained before transplant. The CDR3 corresponds to CASSLQGAFNSPLHF. The sequenced DNA: TGTGCCAGCAGCCTCCAAGGGGCGTTCAATTCACCCCTCCACTTT.